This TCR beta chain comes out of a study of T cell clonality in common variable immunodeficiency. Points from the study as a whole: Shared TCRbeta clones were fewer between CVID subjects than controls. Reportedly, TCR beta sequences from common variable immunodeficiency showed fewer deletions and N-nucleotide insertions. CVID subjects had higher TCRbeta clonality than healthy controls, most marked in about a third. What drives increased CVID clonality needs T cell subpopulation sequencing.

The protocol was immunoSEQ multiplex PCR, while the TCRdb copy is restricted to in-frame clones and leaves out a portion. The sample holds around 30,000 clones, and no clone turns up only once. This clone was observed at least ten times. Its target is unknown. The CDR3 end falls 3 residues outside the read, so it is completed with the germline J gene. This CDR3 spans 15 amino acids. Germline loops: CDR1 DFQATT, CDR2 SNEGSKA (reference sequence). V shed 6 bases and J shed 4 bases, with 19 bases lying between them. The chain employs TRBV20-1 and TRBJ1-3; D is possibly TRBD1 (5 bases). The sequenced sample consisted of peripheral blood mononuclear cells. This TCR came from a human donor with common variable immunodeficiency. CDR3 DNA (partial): TGCAGTGCAGCCCTCCCCGGGGGTCGCGGAAACACC. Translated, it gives CSAALPGGRGNT. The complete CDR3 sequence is CSAALPGGRGNTIYF.